The present T cell receptor (beta chain) was sequenced within a study of blood T cell repertoires in COVID-19. The CDR3 consists of 15 residues. V lost 3 bases to trimming and J lost 1 base; unmatched junction nucleotides: 3. Germline-derived CDR1 and CDR2 are MDHEN and SYDVKM. This clone was picked up one time. Generated by immunoSEQ multiplex PCR, the TCRdb table keeps only in-frame clones and is missing some. The sample contains some 320,000 clones, 88% of which appear only once. Sequences were obtained from peripheral blood. The source is a young woman who had recovered from COVID-19. The rearrangement uses TRBV28 and TRBJ1-2; 9 bases are a match to TRBD1. The CDR3 spells CASSLTGGRNYGYTF. The CDR3 DNA reads TGTGCCAGCAGTTTGACAGGGGGGCGTAACTATGGCTACACCTTC.